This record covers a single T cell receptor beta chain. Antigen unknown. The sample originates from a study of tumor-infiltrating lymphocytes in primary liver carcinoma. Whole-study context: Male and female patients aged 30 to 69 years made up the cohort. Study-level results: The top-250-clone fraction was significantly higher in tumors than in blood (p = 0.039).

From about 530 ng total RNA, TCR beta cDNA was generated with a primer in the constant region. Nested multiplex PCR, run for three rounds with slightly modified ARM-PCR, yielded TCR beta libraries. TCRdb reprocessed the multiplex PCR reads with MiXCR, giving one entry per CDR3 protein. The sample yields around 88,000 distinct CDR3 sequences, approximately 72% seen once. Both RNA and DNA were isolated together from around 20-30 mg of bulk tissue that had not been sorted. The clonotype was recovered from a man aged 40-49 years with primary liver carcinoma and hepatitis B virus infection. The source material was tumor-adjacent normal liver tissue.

The CDR3 reads CAASLGGWTTQYF. The DNA for the CDR3 is TGTGCTGCCAGCTTAGGAGGGTGGACGACCCAGTACTTC. V is TRBV11-2 and J is TRBJ2-5, with a possible D match to TRBD2 (6 bases). The CDR3 contains 13 residues. From germline, CDR1 is SGHAT and CDR2 FQNNGV.